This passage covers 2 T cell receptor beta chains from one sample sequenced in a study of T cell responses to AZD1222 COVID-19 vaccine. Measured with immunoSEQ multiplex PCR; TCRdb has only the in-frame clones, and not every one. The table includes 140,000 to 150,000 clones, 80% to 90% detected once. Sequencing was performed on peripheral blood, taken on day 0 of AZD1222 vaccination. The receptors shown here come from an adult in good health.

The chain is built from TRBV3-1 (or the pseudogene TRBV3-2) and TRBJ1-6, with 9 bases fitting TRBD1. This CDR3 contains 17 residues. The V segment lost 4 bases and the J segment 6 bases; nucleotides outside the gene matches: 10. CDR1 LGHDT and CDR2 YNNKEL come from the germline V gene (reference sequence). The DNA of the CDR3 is TGTGCCAGCAGCCTATTGACAGGGGGATATTTTAATTCACCCCTCCACTTT. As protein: CASSLLTGGYFNSPLHF.

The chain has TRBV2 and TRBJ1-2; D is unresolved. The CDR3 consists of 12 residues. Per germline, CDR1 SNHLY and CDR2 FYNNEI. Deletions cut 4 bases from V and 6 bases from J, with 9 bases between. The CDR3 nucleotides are TGTGCCAGCAGTGTCGGCGGCGATGGCTACACCTTC. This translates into CASSVGGDGYTF.